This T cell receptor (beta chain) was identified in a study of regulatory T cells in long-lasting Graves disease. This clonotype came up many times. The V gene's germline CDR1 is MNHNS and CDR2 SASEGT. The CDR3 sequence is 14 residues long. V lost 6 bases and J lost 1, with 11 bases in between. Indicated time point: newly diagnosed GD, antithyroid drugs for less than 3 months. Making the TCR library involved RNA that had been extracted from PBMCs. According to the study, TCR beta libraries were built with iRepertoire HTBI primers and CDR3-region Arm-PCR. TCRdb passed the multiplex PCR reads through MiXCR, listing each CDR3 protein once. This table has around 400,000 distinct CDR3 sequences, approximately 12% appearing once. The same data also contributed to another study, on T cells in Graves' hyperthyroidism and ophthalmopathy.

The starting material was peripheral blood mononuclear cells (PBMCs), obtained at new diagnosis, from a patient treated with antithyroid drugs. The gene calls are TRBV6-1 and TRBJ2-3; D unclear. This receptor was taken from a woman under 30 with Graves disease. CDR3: CASSRPGGTDTQYF. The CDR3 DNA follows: TGTGCCAGCAGCAGACCGGGCGGCACAGATACGCAGTATTTT.